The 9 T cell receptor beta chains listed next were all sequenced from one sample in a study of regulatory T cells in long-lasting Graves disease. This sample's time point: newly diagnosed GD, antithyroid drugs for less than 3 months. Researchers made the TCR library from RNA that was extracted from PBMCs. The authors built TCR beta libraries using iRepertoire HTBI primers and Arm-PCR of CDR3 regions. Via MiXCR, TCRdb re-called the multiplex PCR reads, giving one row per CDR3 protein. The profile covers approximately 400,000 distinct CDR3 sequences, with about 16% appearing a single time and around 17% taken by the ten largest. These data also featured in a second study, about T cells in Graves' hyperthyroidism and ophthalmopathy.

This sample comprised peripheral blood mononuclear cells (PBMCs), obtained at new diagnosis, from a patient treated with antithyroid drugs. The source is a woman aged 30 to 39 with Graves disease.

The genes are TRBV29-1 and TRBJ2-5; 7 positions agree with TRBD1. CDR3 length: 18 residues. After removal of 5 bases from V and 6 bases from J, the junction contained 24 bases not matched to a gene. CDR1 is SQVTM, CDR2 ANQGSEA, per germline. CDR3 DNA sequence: TGCAGCGTTTGGGCCACACACAGGGGCGAGACCCAAGGAAAGACCCAGTACTTC. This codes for CSVWATHRGETQGKTQYF.

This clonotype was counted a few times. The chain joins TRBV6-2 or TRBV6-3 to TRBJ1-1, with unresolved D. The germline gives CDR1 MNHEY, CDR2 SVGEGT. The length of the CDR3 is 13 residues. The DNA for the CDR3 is TGTGCGTTAAGTAGAACACTGAACACTGAAGCTTTCTTT. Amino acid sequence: CALSRTLNTEAFF.

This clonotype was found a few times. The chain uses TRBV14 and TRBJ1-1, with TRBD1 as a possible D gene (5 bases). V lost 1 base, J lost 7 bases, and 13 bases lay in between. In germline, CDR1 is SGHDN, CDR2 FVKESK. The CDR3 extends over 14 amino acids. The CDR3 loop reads CASSQVVLGGEAFF. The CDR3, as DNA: TGTGCCAGCAGCCAAGTGGTCCTCGGGGGTGAAGCTTTCTTT.

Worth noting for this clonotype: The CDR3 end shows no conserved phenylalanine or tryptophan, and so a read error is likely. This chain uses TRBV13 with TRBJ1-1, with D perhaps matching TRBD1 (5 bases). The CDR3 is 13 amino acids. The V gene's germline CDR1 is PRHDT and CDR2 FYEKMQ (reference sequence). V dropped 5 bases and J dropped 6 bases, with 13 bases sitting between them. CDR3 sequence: CASSTQGYAEAFS. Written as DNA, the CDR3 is TGTGCCAGCAGCACCCAGGGTTACGCTGAAGCTTTCTCT.

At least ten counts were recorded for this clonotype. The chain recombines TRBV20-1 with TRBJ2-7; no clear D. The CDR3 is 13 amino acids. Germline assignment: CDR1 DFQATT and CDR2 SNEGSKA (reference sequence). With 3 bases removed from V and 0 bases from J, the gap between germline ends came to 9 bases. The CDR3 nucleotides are TGCAGTGCTAGTCACCTCGCCTCCTACGAGCAGTACTTC. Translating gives CSASHLASYEQYF.

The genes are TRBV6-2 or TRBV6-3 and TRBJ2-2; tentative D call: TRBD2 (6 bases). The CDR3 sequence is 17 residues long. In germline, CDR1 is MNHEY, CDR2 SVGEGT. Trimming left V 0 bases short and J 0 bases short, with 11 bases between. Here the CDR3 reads CASSYSPGESNTGELFF. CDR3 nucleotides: TGTGCCAGCAGTTACTCTCCGGGGGAATCGAACACCGGGGAGCTGTTTTTT.

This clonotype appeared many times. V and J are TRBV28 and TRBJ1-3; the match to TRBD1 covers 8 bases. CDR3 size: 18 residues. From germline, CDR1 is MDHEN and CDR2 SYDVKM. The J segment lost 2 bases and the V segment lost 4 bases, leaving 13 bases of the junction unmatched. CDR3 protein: CASSSPTGGPGAGNTIYF. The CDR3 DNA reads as TGTGCCAGCAGTTCTCCAACAGGGGGACCGGGCGCTGGAAACACCATATATTTT.

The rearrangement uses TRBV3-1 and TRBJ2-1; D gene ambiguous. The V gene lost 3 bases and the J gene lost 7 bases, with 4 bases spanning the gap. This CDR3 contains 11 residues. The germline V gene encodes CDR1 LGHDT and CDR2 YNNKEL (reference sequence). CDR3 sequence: CASSHENEQFF. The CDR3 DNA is TGTGCCAGCAGCCATGAAAATGAGCAGTTCTTC.

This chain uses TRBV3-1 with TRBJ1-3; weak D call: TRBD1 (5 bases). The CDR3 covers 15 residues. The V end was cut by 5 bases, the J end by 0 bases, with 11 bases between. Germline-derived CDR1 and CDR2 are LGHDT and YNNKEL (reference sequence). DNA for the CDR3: TGTGCCAGCAGCAAAAGACAGAGCTCTGGAAACACCATATATTTT. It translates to CASSKRQSSGNTIYF. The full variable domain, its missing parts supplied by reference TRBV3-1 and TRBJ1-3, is DTAVSQTPKYLVTQMGNDKSIKCEQNLGHDTMYWYKQDSKKFLKIMFSYNNKELIINETVPNRFSPKSPDKAHLNLHINSLELGDSAVYFCASSKRQSSGNTIYFGEGSWLTVV.